This T cell receptor (beta chain) was obtained from a study of blood T cells in healthy people across ages. At the level of the study: The capture of about one barcoded beta molecule per two T cells was achieved by template switching.

Healthy Russian Caucasian donors spanned ages about 6 to 90 years. Around 10 milliliters of peripheral blood were drawn from each donor. About this clonotype itself: Its antigen is not known.

Then a second PCR, running about 6 to 12 cycles, was carried out with a sample-barcoded 5' primer and a J-beta primer mix. MiXCR was run by TCRdb on the 5' RACE reads, yielding one entry per CDR3 protein. Among approximately 960,000 distinct CDR3 sequences listed, about 29% were seen once. Study results and caveats: Naive CD4+ cell counts and diversity both ran higher in long-lived than in aged donors.

The data also belong to a second study, concerning T cells of mothers and their children.

Material: blood. This receptor was taken from a woman aged 35 to 49 in good health.

The CDR3 sequence is CASSRVGQSVEAFF. For the CDR3, the DNA is TGTGCCAGCAGTCGCGTCGGACAGTCTGTCGAAGCTTTCTTT. V and J are TRBV12-3 or TRBV12-4 and TRBJ1-1; D is possibly TRBD1 (6 bases). This CDR3 comprises 14 residues. The V gene lost 5 bases and the J gene lost 8 bases, with 18 bases spanning the gap.